The 3 T cell receptor beta chains below come from one sample, sequenced in a study of cytomegalovirus exposure and HLA in healthy donors. PCR amplification relied on 60 Vbeta primers (plus 13 Jbeta primers). The repertoire was sequenced with immunoSEQ multiplex PCR; TCRdb's copy has only in-frame clones and lacks some. Among about 130,000 clones, over 75% were seen once, and the ten largest hold about 13%. Sequenced sample: PBMCs. These receptors originate from a woman aged 40 to 49 in good health and CMV-seropositive.

V is TRBV7-8 and J is TRBJ1-1, with TRBD1 matching over 9 bases. Germline assignment: CDR1 SGHVS and CDR2 FQNEAQ. The ends lost 2 bases at V and 7 bases at J; junction bases unmatched: 11. The CDR3 extends over 16 amino acids. The CDR3: CASSLRLGTGISEAFF. The CDR3 bases are TGTGCCAGCAGCTTACGTTTAGGGACAGGGATTAGTGAAGCTTTCTTT.

The chain links TRBV10-3 to TRBJ1-2; 10 nucleotides agree with TRBD1. In germline, CDR1 is ENHRY, CDR2 SYGVKD. With 3 bases clipped from V and 7 bases from J, the junction kept 5 bases outside the gene matches. CDR3 length: 14 amino acids. CDR3 in DNA: TGTGCCATCAGTGACCCGGGACAGGGGTCTGGCTACACCTTC. It specifies CAISDPGQGSGYTF.

V gene TRBV6-6 combines with J gene TRBJ1-6, with no clear D. Per germline, CDR1 MNHNY and CDR2 SVGAGI (reference sequence). V lost 0 bases and J 10 bases, leaving 7 bases between the germline ends. The CDR3 runs 13 residues. DNA of the CDR3: TGTGCCAGCAGTTACTCTTCAAGCTCACCCCTCCACTTT. This encodes CASSYSSSSPLHF.